These T cell receptor beta chains were read from a single sample in a study of PD-1 blockade in classical Hodgkin lymphoma. Measured with immunoSEQ multiplex PCR; TCRdb has only the in-frame clones, and not every one. The sample carries 70,000 or so clones, around 93% recorded once. This material consisted of peripheral blood mononuclear cells (PBMCs), taken at baseline. These receptors all stem from a human donor with classical Hodgkin lymphoma. Both conserved end residues are part of each CDR3. The D gene is left open where the match is weak. Expanded clones are given a class, and other clones once, few, many or no size at all.

V gene	clone size	D gene	J gene	CDR3 DNA	CDR3 protein
TRBV13	-	TRBD1	TRBJ1-2	TGTGCCAGCAGCCCGCAGACAGGGGGCTCGGGCTATGGCTACACCTTC	CASSPQTGGSGYGYTF
TRBV27	-	-	TRBJ1-4	TGTGCCAGCAGTCCCCTGGGGGCCGCAGAAAAACTGTTTTTT	CASSPLGAAEKLFF
TRBV18	-	-	TRBJ1-2	TGTGCCAGCTCACTAGCTAACTATGGCTACACCTTC	CASSLANYGYTF
TRBV9	-	TRBD2	TRBJ2-7	TGTGCCAGCAGCGTGCAGAGCGGGGGGTACGGGGAGCAGTACTTC	CASSVQSGGYGEQYF
TRBV21-1	-	-	TRBJ1-4	TGTGCCAGCAGCCAAGGAAGGAGACTTGCTAATGAAAAACTGTTTTTT	CASSQGRRLANEKLFF
TRBV5-1	-	-	TRBJ2-5	TGCGCCAGCAACCCTGGCAGGACGTACCAAGAGACCCAGTACTTC	CASNPGRTYQETQYF
TRBV27	-	-	TRBJ2-5	TGTGCCAGCAGCCTAAGTCCCGTCAGTTACCAAGAGACCCAGTACTTC	CASSLSPVSYQETQYF
TRBV4-1	-	-	TRBJ2-5	TGCGCCAGCAGCCAAGGTTCTAGCAGCGGAGAGACCCAGTACTTC	CASSQGSSSGETQYF
TRBV28	-	-	TRBJ2-7	TGTGCCAGCAGTTTCGGGATTCCTCATGTTATCAGCTCCTACGAGCAGTACTTC	CASSFGIPHVISSYEQYF
TRBV7-2	-	-	TRBJ2-4	TGTGCCAGCAGCTTAATGGGGCTTGTAACCAAAAACATTCAGTACTTC	CASSLMGLVTKNIQYF
TRBV5-4	-	-	TRBJ2-3	TGTGCCAGCAGCTTGGATAGGCTTACCGGATTTAGCACAGATACGCAGTATTTT	CASSLDRLTGFSTDTQYF
TRBV21-1	-	-	TRBJ1-1	TGTGCCAGCAGCATTCCCGCACAGGTTGGGAACACTGAAGCTTTCTTT	CASSIPAQVGNTEAFF
TRBV27	-	-	TRBJ2-3	TGTGCCAGCAGTTTAAGGGGGGACAGATCGGATACGCAGTATTTT	CASSLRGDRSDTQYF
TRBV4-2	-	TRBD2	TRBJ2-3	TGTGCCAGCAGCCAACCGACTAGCGGGAGGGCCAGGGCAGATACGCAGTATTTT	CASSQPTSGRARADTQYF
TRBV7-2	-	TRBD2	TRBJ2-3	TGTGCCAGCAGCACAGGACTAGCGGGAGGAACAGATACGCAGTATTTT	CASSTGLAGGTDTQYF
TRBV4-2	-	TRBD2	TRBJ2-3	TGTGCCAGCAGCCCTCAGACTAGCGGGAGCCCAGATACGCAGTATTTT	CASSPQTSGSPDTQYF
TRBV6-5	-	-	TRBJ2-5	TGTGCCAGCAGCAGAGGGGGGAGGGAGACCCAGTACTTC	CASSRGGRETQYF
TRBV27	-	-	TRBJ2-7	TGTGCCAGCAGTTTAGCGATCCAGGGTGCAAGGCAGTACTTC	CASSLAIQGARQYF
TRBV2	-	TRBD2	TRBJ2-7	TGTGCCAGCAGTCCCGGGACTAGCGGGAGTTCCTACGAGCAGTACTTC	CASSPGTSGSSYEQYF
TRBV19	-	-	TRBJ2-1	TGTGCCAGTGAGATCGGGTATGAGCAGTTCTTC	CASEIGYEQFF
TRBV18	-	-	TRBJ1-2	TGTGCCAGCTCTCCCGGTCTCGGCTATGGCTACACCTTC	CASSPGLGYGYTF
TRBV7-2	-	TRBD2	TRBJ2-3	TGTGCCAGCAGCATAGCCGGGACTAGCGGGGGAGATACGCAGTATTTT	CASSIAGTSGGDTQYF
TRBV13	-	-	TRBJ1-2	TGTGCCAGCAGCACGGAATTAGGCTACACCTTC	CASSTELGYTF
TRBV7-2	-	TRBD1	TRBJ2-5	TGTGCCAGCAGCTTAGGGGACAGGGTCCGAGAGACCCAGTACTTC	CASSLGDRVRETQYF
TRBV7-9	-	-	TRBJ1-2	TGTGCCAGCAGCTTGATGACGACTAGAGGCTATGGCTACACCTTC	CASSLMTTRGYGYTF
TRBV10-3	-	-	TRBJ1-1	TGTGCCATCAGTACAGAGGGCACTGAAGCTTTCTTT	CAISTEGTEAFF
TRBV28	-	TRBD2	TRBJ2-5	TGTGCCAGCAGTTCCCCTCCGGGGAGCGGGAGAACGGAGACCCAGTACTTC	CASSSPPGSGRTETQYF
TRBV7-8	-	-	TRBJ2-2	TGTGCCAGCAGCTTAGGAGGCGGTTTGCTGGCCGGGGAGCTGTTTTTT	CASSLGGGLLAGELFF
TRBV11-1	once	TRBD1	TRBJ2-7	TGTGCCAGCAGCTCGGACAGGGCCTTCGACGAGCAGTACTTC	CASSSDRAFDEQYF
TRBV9	-	TRBD2	TRBJ2-7	TGTGCCAGCAGCGCCAGGACTAGCGGGAGGCCCGACTTC	CASSARTSGRPDF
TRBV28	-	-	TRBJ1-1	TGTGCCAGCAGTGGGGCAGGCGTCGAAGCTTTCTTT	CASSGAGVEAFF
TRBV30	once	-	TRBJ1-1	TGTGCCTGGAGTCCGTTCTCCGGGTATGAAGCTTTCTTT	CAWSPFSGYEAFF
TRBV30	-	-	TRBJ2-3	TGTGCCTGGAGTCATGGTTTCAGGGACCCAGATACGCAGTATTTT	CAWSHGFRDPDTQYF
TRBV10-1	-	-	TRBJ2-7	TGCGCCAGCAGTGAGTCGGGGCAGGGTTCCTACGAGCAGTACTTC	CASSESGQGSYEQYF
TRBV19	-	TRBD1	TRBJ1-2	TGTGCCAGTAGTATCGGGACAGTAGCTAACTATGGCTACACCTTC	CASSIGTVANYGYTF